Each of the 20 T cell receptor beta chains below was sequenced from the same sample in a study of T cell responses to AZD1222 COVID-19 vaccine. Assay: immunoSEQ multiplex PCR; the TCRdb copy retains only in-frame clones and omits some. The table has about 270,000 clones, approximately 94% seen once. The sample was peripheral blood, taken 28 days after the second AZD1222 dose. These receptors were obtained from an adult who received the AZD1222 COVID-19 vaccine.

V usage is TRBV27 and J usage is TRBJ2-7; 9 positions agree with TRBD2. V was clipped by 3 bases and J by 3 bases; unmatched bases: 6. Per germline, CDR1 MNHEY and CDR2 SMNVEV (reference sequence). This CDR3 is built from 15 residues. For the CDR3, the DNA is TGTGCCAGCAGTTTCCCAAAGCGGGAGGACTACGAGCAGTACTTC. It specifies CASSFPKREDYEQYF.

J is TRBJ2-1 and V is TRBV7-8; the D gene is possibly TRBD1 (7 bases). V was trimmed by 3 bases and J by 7 bases, leaving 10 bases between them. The germline V gene has CDR1 SGHVS and CDR2 FQNEAQ. The CDR3 consists of 13 residues. CDR3 region: CASSFSGGNEQFF. The CDR3 DNA is TGTGCCAGCAGCTTTTCAGGGGGGAATGAGCAGTTCTTC.

The chain uses TRBV12-2 and TRBJ1-3; the DNA was not used to check the table's D call, TRBD1. TRBV12-2 is a pseudogene segment. There are 15 residues in the CDR3. CDR3 sequence (DNA): TGTGCAAGTCGCTTCGGGACAGGGGTAGGAAACACCATATATTTT. Protein: CASRFGTGVGNTIYF.

The V call is TRBV7-8, the J call TRBJ2-7, with 10 bases matching TRBD2. The length of the CDR3 is 17 residues. In germline, CDR1 is SGHVS, CDR2 FQNEAQ. The trim removed 3 bases at V and 2 bases at J, leaving 10 bases unmatched. Here the CDR3 reads CASSFVMASGSPYEQYF. The CDR3 nucleotides read TGTGCCAGCAGCTTTGTAATGGCTAGCGGGAGCCCCTACGAGCAGTACTTC.

The V call is TRBV7-9, the J call TRBJ1-2; D remains ambiguous. The germline V gene encodes CDR1 SEHNR and CDR2 FQNEAQ (reference sequence). The CDR3 extends over 11 amino acids. Deletions cut 4 bases from V and 5 bases from J, with 5 bases between. Here the CDR3 DNA reads TGTGCCAGCAGCTCGAAGTATGGCTACACCTTC. This encodes CASSSKYGYTF.

This chain joins TRBV5-4 and TRBJ1-2; 7 nucleotides agree with TRBD1. Germline lookup yields CDR1 SGHNT and CDR2 YYREEE (reference sequence). V was clipped by 3 bases and J by 4 bases; unmatched bases: 9. This CDR3 region has 15 residues. For the CDR3, the DNA is TGTGCCAGCAGCTCAGACGGGACAGCCGGCTATGGCTACACCTTC. Encoded protein: CASSSDGTAGYGYTF.

V is TRBV4-2 and J is TRBJ2-1; TRBD2 agrees at 12 bases. V trimming: 3 bases; J trimming: 7 bases; junction bases outside the gene matches: 4. CDR3 length: 15 amino acids. Germline V gene sequence: CDR1 LGHNA, CDR2 YNFKEQ. The CDR3 coding sequence is TGTGCCAGCAGCCAGCCGACTAGCGGGGGTAATGAGCAGTTCTTC. Translating it yields CASSQPTSGGNEQFF.

This chain links TRBV2 with TRBJ1-1; D not certain. CDR3 size: 13 residues. Looked up from germline, CDR1 is SNHLY and CDR2 is FYNNEI. The germline V and J ends were trimmed by 10 bases and 1 base, with 13 bases remaining between them. This chain's CDR3 is CATPGLRNTEAFF. The CDR3 bases are TGTGCCACCCCAGGTCTTCGGAACACTGAAGCTTTCTTT.

The J gene is TRBJ2-3, the V gene TRBV4-3; D unresolved. This CDR3 contains 14 residues. Trimming took off 3 bases at V and 2 bases at J, with 9 bases between the two ends. The germline V gene has CDR1 LGHNA and CDR2 YSLEER. CDR3 in amino acids: CASSQGKTTDTQYF. The CDR3 coding sequence is TGCGCCAGCAGCCAGGGGAAAACCACAGATACGCAGTATTTT.

The chain is built from TRBV6-5 and TRBJ2-7; 10 bases match TRBD2. The CDR3 has 15 amino acids. Germline CDR1 and CDR2: MNHEY and SVGAGI. V shed 0 bases and J 9 bases; nucleotides not matched to a gene: 8. The CDR3: CASSYSSSGSLVQYF. The CDR3 DNA follows: TGTGCCAGCAGTTACTCGTCTAGCGGGAGCCTCGTGCAGTACTTC.

This sequence joins TRBV24-1 and TRBJ1-5; D call uncertain. Trimming took off 7 bases at V and 2 bases at J, with 8 bases between the two ends. This CDR3 comprises 13 residues. Per the germline V gene, CDR1 is KGHDR and CDR2 is SFDVKD. CDR3 loop: CATSPAGNQPQHF. CDR3 in DNA: TGTGCCACCAGCCCTGCCGGCAATCAGCCCCAGCATTTT.

J is TRBJ2-7 and V is TRBV12-3 or TRBV12-4; D tentatively reads TRBD1 or TRBD2 (5 bases each). The CDR3 has 13 residues. V dropped 6 bases and J dropped 6 bases, with 15 bases sitting between them. CDR3 bases: TGTGCCAGCAGCCTCGGGACCTCTGGCGAGCAGTACTTC. Its translation: CASSLGTSGEQYF.

The rearrangement links TRBV4-1 to TRBJ2-3; the match to TRBD2 covers 13 bases. Trimming removed 0 bases from V and 0 bases from J; junction bases left unmatched: 6. Looked up from germline, CDR1 is MGHRA and CDR2 is YSYEKL. The CDR3 runs 19 residues. Here the CDR3 DNA reads TGCGCCAGCAGCCAAGAGGGGACTAGCGGGGCTAGTAGCACAGATACGCAGTATTTT. This translates into CASSQEGTSGASSTDTQYF.

The chain has TRBV5-1 and TRBJ2-3; D may be TRBD1 (5 bases). CDR1 is SGHRS and CDR2 is YFSETQ in the germline V gene. The CDR3 length is 16 residues. V was shortened by 1 base and J by 2 bases, with 14 bases between the two germline ends. The CDR3 here is CASSLIGEPDTDTQYF. Here the CDR3 DNA reads TGCGCCAGCAGCTTGATAGGGGAACCGGACACAGATACGCAGTATTTT.

The chain combines TRBV6-2 or TRBV6-3 with TRBJ1-2, with D hard to call. CDR3 size: 14 residues. Germline-derived CDR1 and CDR2 are MNHEY and SVGEGT. The ends were cut back, 0 bases at V and 6 bases at J, with 11 bases in the middle. The CDR3 here is CASSYSSRSDGYTF. The CDR3 DNA reads as TGTGCCAGCAGTTACTCGTCCAGATCCGATGGCTACACCTTC.

The CDR3 is CASSLMGQGSEQYF. DNA for the CDR3: TGTGCCAGCAGCTTAATGGGACAGGGAAGCGAGCAGTACTTC. This sequence joins TRBV7-8 and TRBJ2-7; 9 bases line up with TRBD1. Germline assignment: CDR1 SGHVS and CDR2 FQNEAQ. This CDR3 has 14 residues. V lost 2 bases to trimming and J lost 6 bases; unmatched junction nucleotides: 5.

In its sample, this clone was seen once. The J gene is TRBJ2-3, the V gene TRBV29-1; 8 positions agree with TRBD2. V lost 5 bases and J lost 8; bases outside the gene matches: 21. Germline lookup yields CDR1 SQVTM and CDR2 ANQGSEA. The CDR3 has 17 amino acids. The CDR3 loop is CSVQGPRGSGTLSTQYF. The CDR3 bases are TGCAGCGTTCAAGGCCCGCGGGGTAGCGGGACCCTTAGTACGCAGTATTTT.

The V gene is TRBV2, the J gene TRBJ1-1, with D perhaps matching TRBD1 (6 bases). The V gene's germline CDR1 is SNHLY and CDR2 FYNNEI. V dropped 7 bases and J dropped 1 base, with 10 bases sitting between them. CDR3 length: 13 residues. Here the CDR3 reads CASTTGQNTEAFF. CDR3 sequence (DNA): TGTGCCAGCACTACGGGACAGAACACTGAAGCTTTCTTT.

V is TRBV5-1 and J is TRBJ1-3; D remains ambiguous. Germline CDR1 SGHRS, CDR2 YFSETQ. The length of the CDR3 is 14 residues. V was shortened by 6 bases and J by 0 bases, with 10 bases between the two germline ends. The CDR3 is CASTDKPSGNTIYF. The CDR3 coding sequence is TGCGCCAGCACCGACAAACCCTCTGGAAACACCATATATTTT.

This clone appeared once. This rearrangement joins TRBV5-6 to TRBJ2-3; a possible D gene is TRBD2 (6 bases). This CDR3 spans 16 amino acids. The germline V gene has CDR1 SGHDT and CDR2 YYEEEE. The germline V and J ends were trimmed by 0 bases and 3 bases, with 14 bases remaining between them. The CDR3 spells CASSLGAGSNTDTQYF. CDR3 coding DNA: TGTGCCAGCAGCTTGGGGGCGGGATCGAATACAGATACGCAGTATTTT.